This T cell receptor beta chain was documented in a study of shared clonotypes between healthy human individuals (TCRdb year 2020). Describing the broader study: Two women and a few men aged 18 to 49 years were included in the cohort. For each donor, three plates each were used for CD4 naive and CD4 memory, two plates were used for CD8 naive, and one plate was used for CD8 memory. To estimate repertoire size and how much clonotypes are shared between individuals, the study performed deep sequencing of blood TCR repertoires from a handful of healthy adults. Libraries were prepared and TCR repertoires were sequenced by different laboratories using diverse techniques, in order to increase sequencing depth and limit assay-specific biases. Leukapheresis yielded between about 0.94 and 8.9 billion PBMCs per donor.

Spanning cysteine to phenylalanine, the CDR3 consists of 15 amino acids. CDR3 DNA only is kept here, 45 bases in frame from base 1. After removal of 6 bases from V and 2 bases from J, the junction retains 6 bases not matched to a gene. In the germline V gene (reference sequence), CDR1 corresponds to SGHNT and CDR2 to YYREEE. For the CD8 naive samples, CD45RO-negative cells were positively selected for CCR7, yielding a CD45RA+CCR7+ population from which TemRA cells were excluded. Donors were healthy HIV-negative adults with no recently reported acute infections or vaccinations. Every donor was a Caucasian adult living in Nashville, Tennessee, USA. Blood was collected by leukapheresis, and PBMCs were isolated by Ficoll-Histopaque density gradient centrifugation and then cryopreserved in liquid nitrogen vapor phase. Analytical flow cytometry was used to check the purity and quantity of each magnetically sorted T cell population. Genomic DNA was isolated from every sorted fraction and measured by UV absorbance on a Nanodrop 2000c.

Overall study results and their limits: Clonotypes shared by all four sorted-subset donors showed higher generation probabilities than non-shared clonotypes. The small number of donors limited the genetic and exposure-history diversity represented. About 4.5% of naive CD4, around 3.6% of naive CD8, roughly 2.5% of memory CD4, and around 0.42% of memory CD8 clonotypes were shared across several donors. Incomplete sequencing was indicated by rarefaction of sorted-subset datasets, despite the large sequencing depth. Pairwise subsampling led to the expectation that sequencing depth would affect the degree of clonotype sharing among donors. Only blood was sampled, and tissue TCR repertoires likely differ from those in blood. Naive subsets generally had larger estimated clonotype richness than memory subsets.

Using the deep immunoSEQ assay, TCR CDR3 regions were amplified from genomic DNA by multiplex PCR. Extracted genomic DNA from each cell subset was spread evenly across all wells of several immunoSEQ 96-well plates, with each plate serving as a replicate. For sorted subsets, each replicate PCR was loaded with roughly 190 ng genomic DNA, equivalent to roughly 30,000 T cell genomes. The purified libraries were quantified using a Qubit 3.0 fluorometer, sized with a Bioanalyzer 2100, and then quantified again using the KAPA Library Quantification kit. Every immunoSEQ 96-well plate was sequenced on a separate single-read 150-cycle Illumina NextSeq 550 flow cell. The study's own analysis went as follows. The immunoSEQ output contained only junctional sequences without quality scores, so filtering could not match that applied to full-length reads. To assign V/J genes and CDR3, sequences were annotated against IMGT germline references using PyIR, a Python wrapper for IgBLAST v1.9. Any read was removed if the V/J assignment was weak (E-value above 1e-6), the CDR3 was missing, or the read contained stop codons, out-of-frame junctions, or ambiguous translated residues. A V3J clonotype was defined by an identical inferred V gene, J gene, and CDR3 amino acid sequence. Percentage overlap between repertoires was calculated by dividing the number of shared unique clonotypes by the size of the smaller repertoire. RTK rarefaction, the Chao1 estimator, and Recon v2.1 estimates of unobserved clonotypes were used to assess repertoire richness. Generation probabilities for all TCRbeta clonotypes obtained by the gDNA method from several donors were computed using OLGA. Imported from immuneACCESS, the table was reduced by TCRdb to in-frame sequences with V and J called. These copies leave out some clones; in studies compared against another copy, an unresolved V gene accounts for under half, and the cause of the remainder is not known. The D gene and trimming were derived from the DNA, and the V and J assignments and clone size from that table. The sample table holds over 2,000,000 clones, of which 93% were seen once. Clones ranked in the top ten supply less than 2% of the sample.

In this sample, this clone turned up once. Its antigen is unknown. No base qualities exist here, and no much larger clone lies one base off it. Sequences were obtained from naive CD8+ T cells from PBMCs. The cell subset or site label here, explained by the study, means: CD45RA+CCR7+. This receptor chain uses TRBV5-4 and TRBJ2-4; 9 middle bases align to TRBD2. This receptor was obtained from a man aged 18 to 35 in good health. Some clones in this sample may be carry-over from other donors' samples. The CDR3: CASTLSGSTKNIQYF. The DNA is as follows: TGTGCCAGCACCCTTAGCGGGAGTACCAAAAACATTCAGTACTTC.